These 27 T cell receptor beta chains were sequenced from one sample in a study of blood T cell repertoires in COVID-19 (dated by TCRdb to about 2020). To prepare the library, the immunoSEQ multiplex PCR assay was applied. This is the immuneACCESS table as TCRdb keeps it, with only in-frame sequences that have V and J called. A part of the clones is gone; compared with another copy, unresolved V genes explain less than half, and the rest is unexplained. The sample has approximately 260,000 clones on record, around 80% of them singletons. 3.5% to 5% of the sample rests with the top ten. The sequencing sample was made of PBMCs or T cells enriched from blood (not recorded which). Receptors originate from a man aged 30 to 45 with acute COVID-19.

The chain couples TRBV6-2 or TRBV6-3 to TRBJ2-3; 9 bases match TRBD2. CDR1 is MNHEY, CDR2 SVGEGT, per germline. This CDR3 spans 17 amino acids. After removal of 6 bases from V and 4 bases from J, the junction contained 14 bases not matched to a gene. Here the CDR3 reads CASSRIISGSPSDTQYF. The CDR3 region has the DNA TGTGCCAGCAGCCGTATCATTAGCGGGAGTCCCTCAGATACGCAGTATTTT.

This chain connects TRBV24-1 to TRBJ2-7; D unclear. V lost 4 bases and J lost 6, with 12 bases in between. Germline V gene data show CDR1 as KGHDR and CDR2 as SFDVKD. The length of the CDR3 is 13 residues. CDR3 residues: CATSEPNDSEQYV. CDR3 in DNA: TGTGCCACCAGTGAACCCAACGACTCCGAGCAGTACGTC.

The chain uses TRBV6-2 or TRBV6-3 and TRBJ2-7; D is possibly TRBD1 (5 bases). Trimming removed 2 bases from V and 7 bases from J, with 9 bases in between. Germline V gene sequence: CDR1 MNHEY, CDR2 SVGEGT. This CDR3 has 12 amino acids. The CDR3 nucleotides read TGTGCCAGCAGTTACAGGGGTTTTGAGCAGTACGTC. Encoded protein: CASSYRGFEQYV.

This sequence joins TRBV6-5 and TRBJ2-5; 7 nucleotides match TRBD2. Unmatched junction bases numbered 7, after V lost 0 bases and J lost 6 bases. From germline, CDR1 is MNHEY and CDR2 SVGAGI. The CDR3 is 15 residues long. The CDR3 protein is CASSYSGREGKTQYF. DNA for the CDR3: TGTGCCAGCAGTTACTCGGGTAGGGAGGGAAAGACCCAGTACTTC.

This clone was seen just once. The rearrangement uses TRBV11-3 and TRBJ2-1; D possibly corresponds to TRBD2 (7 bases). CDR1 and CDR2 from the germline V gene are SGHNT and YENEEA. The CDR3 covers 14 residues. Trimming pared 5 bases from V and 9 bases from J, leaving 17 bases between. The CDR3 sequence is CASSQYRGASEQFF. The DNA of the CDR3 is TGTGCCAGCAGCCAATATCGGGGGGCAAGTGAGCAGTTCTTC.

The chain uses TRBV20-1 and TRBJ1-4; D is unresolved. CDR3 length equals 11 residues. Per the germline V gene, CDR1 is DFQATT and CDR2 is SNEGSKA (reference sequence). Trimming took off 6 bases at V and 5 bases at J, with 7 bases between the two ends. The CDR3 coding sequence is TGCAGTGCGGCTCCGAATGAAAAACTGTTTTTT. Residues: CSAAPNEKLFF.

The rearrangement links TRBV2 to TRBJ1-2; possible D gene TRBD1, 6 bases. Deletions cut 6 bases from V and 4 bases from J, with 18 bases between. The germline gives CDR1 SNHLY, CDR2 FYNNEI. The CDR3 covers 15 residues. DNA for the CDR3: TGTGCCAGCAGCCCGGGCGCAGGGGTCCCCTATGGCTACACCTTC. It yields the protein CASSPGAGVPYGYTF.

The chain is built from TRBV6-6 and TRBJ1-1; 10 bases are a match to TRBD1. The V segment lost 11 bases and the J segment 4 bases; nucleotides outside the gene matches: 10. This CDR3 has 14 residues. Germline V gene lookup returns CDR1 MNHNY and CDR2 SVGAGI (reference sequence). The CDR3 sequence is CAAADRGVGTEAFF. Here the CDR3 DNA reads TGTGCCGCCGCGGACAGGGGGGTCGGCACTGAAGCTTTCTTT.

A few counts support this clone. This chain links TRBV7-9 with TRBJ2-1; perhaps TRBD2 as D (5 bases). The CDR3 contains 15 residues. Germline loops: CDR1 SEHNR, CDR2 FQNEAQ (reference sequence). Deletions cut 0 bases from V and 5 bases from J, with 11 bases between. Here the CDR3 DNA reads TGTGCCAGCAGCTTAGCTGGAGGCTCTCACAATGAGCAGTTCTTC. It encodes CASSLAGGSHNEQFF.

As concerns this clone: Other DNA sequences within the sample encode an identical CDR3. The chain recombines TRBV4-1 with TRBJ1-1; TRBD1 matches 7 bases. Germline CDR1 is MGHRA and CDR2 is YSYEKL. With 1 base clipped from V and 4 bases from J, the junction kept 3 bases outside the gene matches. This CDR3 comprises 14 residues. This CDR3 is CASSQVQGTTEAFF. CDR3 bases: TGCGCCAGCAGCCAAGTACAGGGGACCACTGAAGCTTTCTTT.

This clone was picked up one time. This chain joins TRBV7-2 and TRBJ2-7; 7 bases map to TRBD2. V was clipped by 1 base and J by 3 bases; unmatched bases: 0. Germline V gene data show CDR1 as SGHTA and CDR2 as FQGNSA. The CDR3 length is 13 residues. In nucleotides, the CDR3 is TGTGCCAGCAGCTTAGTAGCGGGCTACGAGCAGTACGTC. Translation: CASSLVAGYEQYV.

The chain recombines TRBV2 with TRBJ2-7; 8 nucleotides match TRBD1. V lost 1 base to trimming and J lost 5 bases; unmatched junction nucleotides: 4. The CDR3 is 14 amino acids. CDR1 is SNHLY, CDR2 FYNNEI, per germline. The CDR3 sequence: CASSEVLDRDEQYV. CDR3 nucleotide sequence: TGTGCCAGCAGTGAAGTCTTGGACAGGGACGAGCAGTACGTC.

The rearrangement joins TRBV19 to TRBJ2-1; D unclear. V lost 5 bases to trimming and J lost 2 bases, with 10 bases between them. The CDR3 contains 14 residues. In germline, CDR1 is LNHDA, CDR2 SQIVND (reference sequence). DNA of the CDR3: TGTGCCAGTAGTCCAGACCAGGCCTACAATGAGCAGTTCTTC. It specifies CASSPDQAYNEQFF.

This sequence joins TRBV27 and TRBJ2-5; 7 bases agree with TRBD1. The germline V gene encodes CDR1 MNHEY and CDR2 SMNVEV (reference sequence). Germline trimming cut 2 bases from V and 5 bases from J; bases unmatched to any gene: 8. The CDR3 spans 15 residues. CDR3 region: CASSLAARGTETQYF. For the CDR3, the DNA is TGTGCCAGCAGTTTAGCGGCCAGGGGGACGGAGACCCAGTACTTC.

This clone was recorded a few times. The chain links TRBV24-1 to TRBJ2-5; possible D gene TRBD2, 6 bases. This CDR3 has 14 amino acids. V was cut by 3 bases and J by 3 bases, with 10 bases left in between. Germline values: CDR1 KGHDR, CDR2 SFDVKD. The CDR3 DNA follows: TGTGCCACCAGTGATGGAGGGGATAAAGAGACCCAGTACTTC. This gives the protein CATSDGGDKETQYF.

This rearrangement joins TRBV29-1 to TRBJ2-7, with D tentatively TRBD2 (6 bases). V was cut by 7 bases and J by 3 bases, with 10 bases left in between. The CDR3 spans 11 residues. CDR1 and CDR2 (germline): SQVTM, ANQGSEA. The CDR3, as DNA: TGCAGCGGCGGGGACCGCTACGAGCAGTACGTC. Translation: CSGGDRYEQYV.

This clone was detected a few times. The chain combines TRBV15 with TRBJ2-2, with D unresolved. This CDR3 comprises 14 residues. Trimming removed 0 bases at V and 7 bases at J, with 9 bases between. From germline, CDR1 is LNHNV and CDR2 YYDKDF (reference sequence). The DNA of the CDR3 is TGTGCCACCAGCAGAGACTATACGGGCGGGGAGCTGTTTTTT. Its protein product is CATSRDYTGGELFF.

V usage is TRBV25-1 and J usage is TRBJ1-3; 12 bases are shared with TRBD1. The CDR3 totals 15 residues. Germline CDR1 MGHDK, CDR2 SYGVNS. Losses at the gene ends were 3 bases for V and 6 bases for J; bases not matched to a gene: 3. Written as DNA, the CDR3 is TGTGCCAGCAGTGAGGGGACAGGGGGCGAAAACACCATATATTTT. Translation gives CASSEGTGGENTIYF.

In its sample, this clone was seen once. CDR3 sequence: CASGRDSNQPQHF. The CDR3 DNA sequence: TGTGCCAGCGGGAGGGATAGCAATCAGCCCCAGCATTTT. The J gene is TRBJ1-5, the V gene TRBV12-3 or TRBV12-4; D ambiguous. V lost 8 bases and J lost 0, with 8 bases in between. The CDR3 covers 13 residues.

The chain joins TRBV7-2 to TRBJ2-1, with TRBD2 matching 8 bases. This CDR3 is 13 amino acids long. V lost 5 bases to trimming and J lost 7 bases; unmatched junction nucleotides: 4. Germline CDR1 reads SGHTA; CDR2 reads FQGNSA. This CDR3 reads CASSGGGLNEQFF. CDR3 bases: TGTGCCAGCAGCGGCGGGGGGCTAAATGAGCAGTTCTTC.

The chain couples TRBV7-9 to TRBJ2-3; 8 bases map to TRBD1. The CDR3 sequence is 15 residues long. V shed 5 bases and J 0 bases; nucleotides not matched to a gene: 4. Germline V gene lookup returns CDR1 SEHNR and CDR2 FQNEAQ (reference sequence). This CDR3 reads CASSPRDRSTDTQYF. CDR3 DNA: TGTGCCAGCAGCCCCCGGGACAGGAGCACAGATACGCAGTATTTT. The full variable domain, in which reference TRBV7-9 and TRBJ2-3 provide the parts outside the CDR3, is DTGVSQNPRHKITKRGQNVTFRCDPISEHNRLYWYRQTLGQGPEFLTYFQNEAQLEKSRLLSDRFSAERPKGSFSTLEIQRTEQGDSAMYLCASSPRDRSTDTQYFGPGTRLTVL.

This chain uses TRBV5-1 with TRBJ1-5, with D unresolved. V shed 0 bases and J shed 7 bases, with 23 bases lying between them. The CDR3 runs 18 residues. The germline gives CDR1 SGHRS, CDR2 YFSETQ. CDR3 DNA: TGCGCCAGCAGCTTGGCTATTCGGCTACGAGGAATAAGGCAGCCCCAGCATTTT. Translating it yields CASSLAIRLRGIRQPQHF.

The count of this clone is one. The gene calls are TRBV5-6 and TRBJ2-7; D gene uncertain. Trimming shortened V by 2 bases and J by 3 bases, and 6 bases separated the two germline ends. This CDR3 is built from 12 residues. Germline values: CDR1 SGHDT, CDR2 YYEEEE. In DNA form, the CDR3 reads TGTGCCAGCAGCTTCGCAGACTACGAGCAGTACGTC. Its protein product is CASSFADYEQYV.

This clone was observed a single time. This sequence joins TRBV27 and TRBJ2-3; possibly TRBD1 for D (6 bases). This CDR3 region has 14 residues. The germline V gene encodes CDR1 MNHEY and CDR2 SMNVEV (reference sequence). The V and J ends lost 5 bases and 3 bases respectively, with 12 bases between them. This CDR3 is CASSSTQGTDTQYF. The DNA for the CDR3 is TGTGCCAGCAGTAGTACACAGGGAACAGATACGCAGTATTTT.

The chain combines TRBV6-6 with TRBJ1-2, with 7 bases aligning to TRBD1. Germline V gives CDR1 MNHNY, CDR2 SVGAGI (reference sequence). This CDR3 region has 14 residues. V shed 4 bases, J shed 7 bases, and the junction held 9 bases outside the gene matches. The CDR3 region is CASSSLTGEPGYTF. CDR3 nucleotides: TGTGCCAGCAGTTCTCTAACAGGGGAACCTGGCTACACCTTC.

A few counts support this clone. V gene TRBV27 combines with J gene TRBJ1-6; the D is unclear. The CDR3 is 18 amino acids. CDR1 is MNHEY and CDR2 is SMNVEV in the germline V gene (reference sequence). Trimming shortened V by 0 bases and J by 0 bases, and 12 bases separated the two germline ends. DNA for the CDR3: TGTGCCAGCAGTTTATCGCCGTTGGGGAGCTCCTATAATTCACCCCTCCACTTT. It specifies CASSLSPLGSSYNSPLHF.

The chain has TRBV6-5 and TRBJ2-5, with a tentative D call TRBD1 (5 bases). The germline gives CDR1 MNHEY, CDR2 SVGAGI. V gave up 0 bases and J gave up 3 bases, with 8 bases separating them. This CDR3 contains 14 residues. The CDR3 coding sequence is TGTGCCAGCAGTTACTCCAGCAGGGAAGAGACCCAGTACTTC. Translation gives CASSYSSREETQYF.